This T cell receptor beta chain was sequenced during a study of OX40 agonist ivuxolimab in advanced cancers. CDR1 and CDR2 (germline): SGHNT, YYREEE (reference sequence). The V end lost 2 bases, the J end lost 5 bases, and 14 bases lay between the germline ends. The CDR3 has 14 residues. Libraries were prepared by immunoSEQ multiplex PCR; TCRdb keeps only in-frame clonotypes and omits some of them. This table holds 50,000 to 60,000 clones, more than 75% found once. This sequence was found in an adult with an advanced solid tumor such as melanoma, head and neck, liver or kidney cancer. The sequenced sample was CD4+ or CD8+ T cells sorted from blood, obtained in a trial of the OX40 agonist ivuxolimab. The chain has TRBV5-4 and TRBJ2-7; D may correspond to TRBD1 or TRBD2 (6 bases each). In DNA form, the CDR3 reads TGTGCCAGCAGCTTAAACCTGAGGGGGGACGAGCAGTACTTC. Translated, it gives CASSLNLRGDEQYF.